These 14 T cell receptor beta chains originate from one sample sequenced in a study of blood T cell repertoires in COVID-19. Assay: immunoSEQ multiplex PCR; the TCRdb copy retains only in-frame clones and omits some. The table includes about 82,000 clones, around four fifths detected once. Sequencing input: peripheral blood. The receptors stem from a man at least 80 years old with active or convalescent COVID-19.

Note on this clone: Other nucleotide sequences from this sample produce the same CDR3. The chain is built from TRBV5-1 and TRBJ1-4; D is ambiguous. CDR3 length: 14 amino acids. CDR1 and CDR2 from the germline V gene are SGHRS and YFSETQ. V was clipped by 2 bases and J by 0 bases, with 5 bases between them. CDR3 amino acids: CASSLLATNEKLFF. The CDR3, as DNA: TGCGCCAGCAGCTTACTTGCAACTAATGAAAAACTGTTTTTT.

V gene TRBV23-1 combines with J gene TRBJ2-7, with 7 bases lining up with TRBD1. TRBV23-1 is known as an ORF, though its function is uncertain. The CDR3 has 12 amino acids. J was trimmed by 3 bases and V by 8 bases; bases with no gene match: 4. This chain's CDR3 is CASWTGHYEQYV. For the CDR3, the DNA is TGCGCCAGCTGGACAGGACACTACGAGCAGTACGTC.

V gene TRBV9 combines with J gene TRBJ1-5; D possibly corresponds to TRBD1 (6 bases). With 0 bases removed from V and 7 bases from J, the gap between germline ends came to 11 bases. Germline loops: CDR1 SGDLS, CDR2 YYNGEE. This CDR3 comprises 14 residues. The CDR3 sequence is CASSVAAGAQPQHF. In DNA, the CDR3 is TGTGCCAGCAGCGTAGCTGCAGGGGCGCAGCCCCAGCATTTT.

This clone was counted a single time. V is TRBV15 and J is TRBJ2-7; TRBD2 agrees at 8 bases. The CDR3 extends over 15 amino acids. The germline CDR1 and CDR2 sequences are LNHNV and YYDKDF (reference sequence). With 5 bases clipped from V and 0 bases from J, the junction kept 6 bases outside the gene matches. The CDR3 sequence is CATSPAGVSSYEQYV. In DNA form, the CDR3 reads TGTGCCACCAGCCCAGCGGGGGTTAGCTCCTACGAGCAGTACGTC.

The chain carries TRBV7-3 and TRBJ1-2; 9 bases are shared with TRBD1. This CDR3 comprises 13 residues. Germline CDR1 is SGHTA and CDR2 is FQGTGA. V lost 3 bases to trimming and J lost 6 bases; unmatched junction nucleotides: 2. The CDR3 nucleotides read TGTGCCAGCAGCTTGGGACAGGGTAATGGCTACACCTTC. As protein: CASSLGQGNGYTF.

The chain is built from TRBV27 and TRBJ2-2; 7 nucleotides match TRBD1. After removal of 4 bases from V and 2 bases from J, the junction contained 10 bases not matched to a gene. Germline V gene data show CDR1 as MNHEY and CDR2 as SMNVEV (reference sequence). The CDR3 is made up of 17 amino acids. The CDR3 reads CASSYTPGQINTGELFF. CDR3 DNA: TGTGCCAGCAGTTACACTCCGGGACAGATCAACACCGGGGAGCTGTTTTTT.

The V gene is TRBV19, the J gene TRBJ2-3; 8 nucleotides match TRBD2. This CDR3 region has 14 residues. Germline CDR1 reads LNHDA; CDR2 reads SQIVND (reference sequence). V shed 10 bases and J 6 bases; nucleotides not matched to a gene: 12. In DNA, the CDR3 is TGTGCCACTCGCGCGCGGGGGGCGGGGGATACGCAGTATTTT. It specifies CATRARGAGDTQYF. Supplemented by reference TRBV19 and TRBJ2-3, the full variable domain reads DGGITQSPKYLFRKEGQNVTLSCEQNLNHDAMYWYRQDPGQGLRLIYYSQIVNDFQKGDIAEGYSVSREKKESFPLTVTSAQKNPTAFYLCATRARGAGDTQYFGPGTRLTVL.

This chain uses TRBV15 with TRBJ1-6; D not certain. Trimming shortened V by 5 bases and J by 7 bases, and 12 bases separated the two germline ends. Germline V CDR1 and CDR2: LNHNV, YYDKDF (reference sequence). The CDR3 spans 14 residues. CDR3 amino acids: CATSLALVNSPLHF. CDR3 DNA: TGTGCCACCAGCTTGGCCCTGGTCAATTCACCCCTCCACTTT.

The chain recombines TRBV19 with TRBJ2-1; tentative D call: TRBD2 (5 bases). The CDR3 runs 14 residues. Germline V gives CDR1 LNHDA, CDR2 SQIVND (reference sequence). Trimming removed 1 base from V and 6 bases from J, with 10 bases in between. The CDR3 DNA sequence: TGTGCCAGTAGTATAGGGGCGGGCATCAATGAGCAGTTCTTC. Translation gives CASSIGAGINEQFF.

CDR3 region: CATSDSTGQGTEAFF. The CDR3, as DNA: TGTGCCACCAGTGATTCAACAGGGCAGGGCACTGAAGCTTTCTTT. The rearrangement links TRBV24-1 to TRBJ1-1; tentative D call: TRBD1 (6 bases). Trimming removed 2 bases from V and 4 bases from J, with 13 bases in between. CDR1 and CDR2 (germline): KGHDR, SFDVKD. This CDR3 is 15 amino acids long.

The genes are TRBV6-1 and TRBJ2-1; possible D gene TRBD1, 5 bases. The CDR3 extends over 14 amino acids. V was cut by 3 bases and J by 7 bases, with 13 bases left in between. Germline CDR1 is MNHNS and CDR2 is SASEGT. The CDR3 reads CASSEFTGQNEQFF. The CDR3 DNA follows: TGTGCCAGCAGTGAGTTCACAGGCCAGAATGAGCAGTTCTTC.

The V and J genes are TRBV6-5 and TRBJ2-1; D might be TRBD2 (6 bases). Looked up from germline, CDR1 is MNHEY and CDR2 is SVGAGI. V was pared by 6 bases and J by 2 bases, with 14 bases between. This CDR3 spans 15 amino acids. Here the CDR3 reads CASSFGLKAYNEQFF. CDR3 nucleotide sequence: TGTGCCAGCAGCTTCGGACTAAAAGCCTACAATGAGCAGTTCTTC.

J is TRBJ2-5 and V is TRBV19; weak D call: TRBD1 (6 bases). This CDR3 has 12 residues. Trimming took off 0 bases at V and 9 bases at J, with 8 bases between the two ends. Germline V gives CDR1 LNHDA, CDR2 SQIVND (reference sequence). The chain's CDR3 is CASSIDPGAQYF. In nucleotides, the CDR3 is TGTGCCAGTAGTATAGATCCAGGGGCCCAGTACTTC.

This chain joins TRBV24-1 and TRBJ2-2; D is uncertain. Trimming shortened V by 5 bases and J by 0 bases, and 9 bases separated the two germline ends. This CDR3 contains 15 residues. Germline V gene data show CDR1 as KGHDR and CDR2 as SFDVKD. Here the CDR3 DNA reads TGTGCCACCAGTGTGGGTCAGGCGAACACCGGGGAGCTGTTTTTT. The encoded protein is CATSVGQANTGELFF.